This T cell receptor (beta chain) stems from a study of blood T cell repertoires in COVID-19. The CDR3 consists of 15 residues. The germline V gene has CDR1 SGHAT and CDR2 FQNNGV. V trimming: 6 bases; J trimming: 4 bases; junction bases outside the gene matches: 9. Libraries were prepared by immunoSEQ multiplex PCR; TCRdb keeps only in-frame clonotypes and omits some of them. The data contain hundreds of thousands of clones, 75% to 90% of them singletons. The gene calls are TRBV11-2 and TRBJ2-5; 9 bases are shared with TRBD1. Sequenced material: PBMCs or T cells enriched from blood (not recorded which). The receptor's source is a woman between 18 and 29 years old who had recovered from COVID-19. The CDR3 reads CASRSGTGLSETQYF. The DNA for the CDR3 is TGTGCCAGCAGATCCGGGACAGGGTTGTCAGAGACCCAGTACTTC.